This T cell receptor beta chain emerged from a study of shared clonotypes between healthy human individuals. Germline loops: CDR1 MGHDK, CDR2 SYGVNS. This CDR3 contains 14 residues. V lost 2 bases and J 1 base, leaving 8 bases between the germline ends. Study-level findings and limits: Non-shared clonotypes were found to have lower generation probabilities than the clonotypes that were shared by all four of the sorted-subset donors.

Of note for this clone: What it binds is not known.

The repertoire was sequenced with immunoSEQ multiplex PCR; TCRdb's copy has only in-frame clones and lacks some. The repertoire holds millions of clones, around 95% seen once, with under 0.15% in the top ten. The sequenced sample consisted of naive CD4+ T cells sorted from blood. The sample's subset: CD45RA+ positively selected. The receptor was isolated from a man younger than 35 in good health. This chain links TRBV25-1 with TRBJ2-5; a possible D gene is TRBD1 (6 bases). CDR3 in amino acids: CASSEGGSQETQYF. The CDR3 DNA is TGTGCCAGCAGTGAAGGGGGCTCCCAAGAGACCCAGTACTTC.